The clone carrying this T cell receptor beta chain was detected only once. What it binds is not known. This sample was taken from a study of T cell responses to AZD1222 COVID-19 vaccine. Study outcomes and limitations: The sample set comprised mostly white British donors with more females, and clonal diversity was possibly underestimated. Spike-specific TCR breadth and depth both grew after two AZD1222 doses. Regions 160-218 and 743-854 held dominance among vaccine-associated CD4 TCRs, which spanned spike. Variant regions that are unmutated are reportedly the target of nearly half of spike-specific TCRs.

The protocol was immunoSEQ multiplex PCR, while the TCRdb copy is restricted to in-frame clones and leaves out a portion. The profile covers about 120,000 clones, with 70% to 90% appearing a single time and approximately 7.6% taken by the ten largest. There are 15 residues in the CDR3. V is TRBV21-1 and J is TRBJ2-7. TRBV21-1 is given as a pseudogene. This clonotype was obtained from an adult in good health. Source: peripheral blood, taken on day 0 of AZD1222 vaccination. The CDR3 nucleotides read TGTGCCAGCACCGAAGGAGCCGACACGACCTACGAGCAGTACTTC. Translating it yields CASTEGADTTYEQYF.